The present TCR beta chain was sequenced within a study of control samples from healthy donors and cancer patients. The method was immunoSEQ multiplex PCR; TCRdb's version includes in-frame clones alone and lacks a portion of them. This sample has some 150,000 clones, with roughly 95% found just once. V shed 4 bases and J 2 bases; nucleotides not matched to a gene: 4. The CDR3 covers 15 residues. Germline CDR1 MNHEY, CDR2 SVGAGI. The sample consisted of blood. This TCR derives from a woman aged 25 to 39 in good health. The chain combines TRBV6-5 with TRBJ2-2, with 7 positions matching TRBD1. The CDR3 region has the DNA TGTGCCAGCAGTTTAGGGACAGATAACACCGGGGAGCTGTTTTTT. Translation gives CASSLGTDNTGELFF.